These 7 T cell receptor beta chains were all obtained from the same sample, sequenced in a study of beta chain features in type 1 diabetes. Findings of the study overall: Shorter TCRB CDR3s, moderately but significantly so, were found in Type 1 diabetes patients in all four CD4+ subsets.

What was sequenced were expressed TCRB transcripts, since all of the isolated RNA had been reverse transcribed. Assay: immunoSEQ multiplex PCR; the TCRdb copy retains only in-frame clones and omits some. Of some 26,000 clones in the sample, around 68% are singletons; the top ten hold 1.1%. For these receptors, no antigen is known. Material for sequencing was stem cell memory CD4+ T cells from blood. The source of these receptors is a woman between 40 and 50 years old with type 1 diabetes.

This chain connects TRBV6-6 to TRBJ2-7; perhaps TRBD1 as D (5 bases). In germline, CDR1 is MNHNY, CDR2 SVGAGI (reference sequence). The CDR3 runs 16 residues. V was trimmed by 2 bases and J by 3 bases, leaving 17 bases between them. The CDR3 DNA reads TGTGCCAGCAGTTACCCCGATAAGGGGTTTGGCTACGAGCAGTACTTC. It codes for CASSYPDKGFGYEQYF.

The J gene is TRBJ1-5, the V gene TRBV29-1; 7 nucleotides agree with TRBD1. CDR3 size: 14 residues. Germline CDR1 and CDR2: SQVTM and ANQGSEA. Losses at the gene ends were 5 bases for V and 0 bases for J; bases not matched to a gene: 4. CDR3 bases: TGCAGCGTTCGCACAGGGGCTAGCAATCAGCCCCAGCATTTT. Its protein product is CSVRTGASNQPQHF.

The CDR3 region has the DNA TGTGCCAGCAGTCCCGGGTCCACCGGGGAGCTGTTTTTT. Amino acids: CASSPGSTGELFF. The chain employs TRBV2 and TRBJ2-2; D is unclear. The germline V gene has CDR1 SNHLY and CDR2 FYNNEI. V lost 5 bases and J 4 bases, leaving 8 bases between the germline ends. The CDR3 runs 13 residues.

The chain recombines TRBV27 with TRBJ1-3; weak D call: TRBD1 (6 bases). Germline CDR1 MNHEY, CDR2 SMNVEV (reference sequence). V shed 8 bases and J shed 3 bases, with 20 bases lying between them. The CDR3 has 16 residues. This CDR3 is CASSDRGGFSGNTIYF. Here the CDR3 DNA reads TGTGCCAGCTCCGATAGGGGGGGCTTCAGTGGAAACACCATATATTTT.

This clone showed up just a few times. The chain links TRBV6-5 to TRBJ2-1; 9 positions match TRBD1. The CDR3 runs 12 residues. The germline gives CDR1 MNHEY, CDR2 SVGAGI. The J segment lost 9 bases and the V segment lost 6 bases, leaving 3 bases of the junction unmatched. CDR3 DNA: TGTGCCAGCAGCACAGGGGGCAGTGAGCAGTTCTTC. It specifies CASSTGGSEQFF.

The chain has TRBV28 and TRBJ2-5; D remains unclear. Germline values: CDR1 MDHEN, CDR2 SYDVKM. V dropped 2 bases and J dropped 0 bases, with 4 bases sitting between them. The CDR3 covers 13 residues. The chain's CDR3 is CASSLHNQETQYF. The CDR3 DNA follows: TGTGCCAGCAGTTTACACAACCAAGAGACCCAGTACTTC. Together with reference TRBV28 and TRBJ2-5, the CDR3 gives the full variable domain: DVKVTQSSRYLVKRTGEKVFLECVQDMDHENMFWYRQDPGLGLRLIYFSYDVKMKEKGDIPEGYSVSREKKERFSLILESASTNQTSMYLCASSLHNQETQYFGPGTRLLVL.

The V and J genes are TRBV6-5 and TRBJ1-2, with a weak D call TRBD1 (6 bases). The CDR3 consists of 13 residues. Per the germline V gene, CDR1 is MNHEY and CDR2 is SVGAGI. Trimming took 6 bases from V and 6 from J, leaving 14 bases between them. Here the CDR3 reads CASRSRGGDGYTF. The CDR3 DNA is TGTGCCAGCAGGAGTAGGGGGGGGGATGGCTACACCTTC.